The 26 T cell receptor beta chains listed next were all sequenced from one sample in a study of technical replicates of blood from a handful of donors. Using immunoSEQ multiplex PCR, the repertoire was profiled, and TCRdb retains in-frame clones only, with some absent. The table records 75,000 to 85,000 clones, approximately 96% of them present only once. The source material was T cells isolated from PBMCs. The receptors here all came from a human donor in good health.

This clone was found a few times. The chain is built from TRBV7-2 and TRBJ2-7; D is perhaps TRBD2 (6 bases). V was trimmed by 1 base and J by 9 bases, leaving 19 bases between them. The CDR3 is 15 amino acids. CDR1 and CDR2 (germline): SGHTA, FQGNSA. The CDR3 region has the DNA TGTGCCAGCAGCTTAGATGCGGGGACCCAAGTCGGGCAGTACTTC. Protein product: CASSLDAGTQVGQYF.

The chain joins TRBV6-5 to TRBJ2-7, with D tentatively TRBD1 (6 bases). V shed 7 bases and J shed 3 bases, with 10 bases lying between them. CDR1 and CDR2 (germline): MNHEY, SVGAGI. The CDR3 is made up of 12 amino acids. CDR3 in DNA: TGTGCCAGCAAGTTACAGGGCTACGAGCAGTACTTC. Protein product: CASKLQGYEQYF.

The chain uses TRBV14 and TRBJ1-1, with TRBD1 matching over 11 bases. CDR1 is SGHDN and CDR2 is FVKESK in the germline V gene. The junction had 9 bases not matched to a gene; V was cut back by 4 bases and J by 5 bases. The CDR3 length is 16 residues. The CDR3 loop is CASSRLGTGGRTEAFF. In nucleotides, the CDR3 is TGTGCCAGCAGCCGCCTGGGGACAGGGGGTCGGACTGAAGCTTTCTTT.

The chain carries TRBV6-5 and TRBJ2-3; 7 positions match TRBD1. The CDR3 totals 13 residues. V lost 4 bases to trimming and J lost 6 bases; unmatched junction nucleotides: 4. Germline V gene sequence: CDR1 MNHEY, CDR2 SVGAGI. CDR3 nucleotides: TGTGCCAGCAGTTTACAGGGGCCGGATACGCAGTATTTT. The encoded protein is CASSLQGPDTQYF.

The CDR3: CASSLVGSGVYEQYF. As DNA, the CDR3 is TGCGCCAGCAGCTTGGTAGGATCGGGAGTCTACGAGCAGTACTTC. The chain is built from TRBV5-1 and TRBJ2-7; D is perhaps TRBD2 (6 bases). V was trimmed by 0 bases and J by 3 bases, leaving 13 bases between them. The CDR3 length is 15 residues. Germline CDR1 and CDR2: SGHRS and YFSETQ.

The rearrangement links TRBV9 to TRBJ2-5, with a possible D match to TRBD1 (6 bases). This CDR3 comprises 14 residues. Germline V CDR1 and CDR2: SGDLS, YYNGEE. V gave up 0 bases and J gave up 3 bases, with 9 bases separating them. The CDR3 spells CASSVGTVEETQYF. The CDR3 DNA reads TGTGCCAGCAGCGTAGGGACAGTCGAAGAGACCCAGTACTTC.

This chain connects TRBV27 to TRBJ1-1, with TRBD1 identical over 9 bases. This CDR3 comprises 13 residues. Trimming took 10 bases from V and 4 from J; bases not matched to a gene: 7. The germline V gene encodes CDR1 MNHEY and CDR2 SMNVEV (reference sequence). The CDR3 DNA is TGTGCCACAAACAGGGGGCTGGGCACTGAAGCTTTCTTT. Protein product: CATNRGLGTEAFF.

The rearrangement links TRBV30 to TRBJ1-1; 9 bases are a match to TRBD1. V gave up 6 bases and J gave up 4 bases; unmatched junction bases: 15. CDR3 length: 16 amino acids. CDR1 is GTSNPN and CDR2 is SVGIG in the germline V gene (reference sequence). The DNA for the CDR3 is TGTGCCTGCGTTAAGGGACAGGGAATTTTTTTCACTGAAGCTTTCTTT. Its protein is CACVKGQGIFFTEAFF. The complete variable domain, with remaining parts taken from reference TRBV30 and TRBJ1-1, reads SQTIHQWPATLVQPVGSPLSLECTVEGTSNPNLYWYRQAAGRGLQLLFYSVGIGQISSEVPQNLSASRPQDRQFILSSKKLLLSDSGFYLCACVKGQGIFFTEAFFGQGTRLTVV.

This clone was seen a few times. CDR3 protein: CASSRVNTEAFF. The CDR3 region has the DNA TGTGCCAGCAGTCGCGTGAACACTGAAGCTTTCTTT. The rearrangement uses TRBV6-5 and TRBJ1-1, with D unresolved. The ends were cut back, 5 bases at V and 0 bases at J, with 4 bases in the middle. Germline assignment: CDR1 MNHEY and CDR2 SVGAGI. There are 12 residues in the CDR3.

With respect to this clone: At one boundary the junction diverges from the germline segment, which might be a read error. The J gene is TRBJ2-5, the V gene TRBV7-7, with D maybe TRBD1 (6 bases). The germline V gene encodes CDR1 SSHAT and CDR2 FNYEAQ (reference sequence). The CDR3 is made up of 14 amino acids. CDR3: CASSPTGLQETQYF. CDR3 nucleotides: TGTGCTAGCAGCCCCACAGGGTTGCAAGAGACCCAGTACTTC.

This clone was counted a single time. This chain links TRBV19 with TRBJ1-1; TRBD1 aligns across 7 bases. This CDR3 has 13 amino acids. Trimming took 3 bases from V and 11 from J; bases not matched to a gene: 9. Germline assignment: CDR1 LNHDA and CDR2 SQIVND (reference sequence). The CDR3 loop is CASSMDRRFDAFF. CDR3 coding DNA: TGTGCCAGTAGTATGGACAGGAGATTTGATGCTTTCTTT. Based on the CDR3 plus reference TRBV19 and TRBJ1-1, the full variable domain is DGGITQSPKYLFRKEGQNVTLSCEQNLNHDAMYWYRQDPGQGLRLIYYSQIVNDFQKGDIAEGYSVSREKKESFPLTVTSAQKNPTAFYLCASSMDRRFDAFFGQGTRLTVV.

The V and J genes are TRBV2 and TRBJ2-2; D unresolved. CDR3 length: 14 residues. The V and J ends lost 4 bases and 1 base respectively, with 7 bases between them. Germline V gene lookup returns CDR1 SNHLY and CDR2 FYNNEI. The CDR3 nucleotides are TGTGCCAGCAGTGGGCAGATGAACACCGGGGAGCTGTTTTTT. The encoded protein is CASSGQMNTGELFF.

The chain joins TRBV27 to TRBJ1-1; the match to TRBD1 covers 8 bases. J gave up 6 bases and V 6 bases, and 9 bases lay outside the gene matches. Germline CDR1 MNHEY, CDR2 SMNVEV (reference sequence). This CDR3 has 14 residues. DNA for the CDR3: TGTGCCAGCAGGATAACCGGGACAGGCCCTGAAGCTTTCTTT. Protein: CASRITGTGPEAFF.

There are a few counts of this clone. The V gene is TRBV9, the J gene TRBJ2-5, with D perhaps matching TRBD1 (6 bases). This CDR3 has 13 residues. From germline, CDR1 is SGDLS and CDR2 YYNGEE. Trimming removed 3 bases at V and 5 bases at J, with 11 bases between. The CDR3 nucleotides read TGTGCCAGCAGCGGCACAGGGATTGAGACCCAGTACTTC. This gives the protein CASSGTGIETQYF. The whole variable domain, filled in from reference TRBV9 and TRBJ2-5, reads DSGVTQTPKHLITATGQRVTLRCSPRSGDLSVYWYQQSLDQGLQFLIQYYNGEERAKGNILERFSAQQFPDLHSELNLSSLELGDSALYFCASSGTGIETQYFGPGTRLLVL.

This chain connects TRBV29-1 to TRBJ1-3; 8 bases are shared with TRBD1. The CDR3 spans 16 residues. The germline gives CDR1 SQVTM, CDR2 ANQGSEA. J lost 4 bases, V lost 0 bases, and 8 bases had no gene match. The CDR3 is CSVEEWDRFLGNTIYF. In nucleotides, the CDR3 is TGCAGCGTTGAAGAATGGGACAGGTTTTTAGGAAACACCATATATTTT.

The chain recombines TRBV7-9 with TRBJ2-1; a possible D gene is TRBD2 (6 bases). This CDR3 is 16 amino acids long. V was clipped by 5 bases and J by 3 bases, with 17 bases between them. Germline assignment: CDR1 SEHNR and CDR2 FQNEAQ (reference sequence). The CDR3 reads CASSLGTAWGYNEQFF. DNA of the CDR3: TGTGCCAGCAGCCTGGGGACTGCTTGGGGCTACAATGAGCAGTTCTTC.

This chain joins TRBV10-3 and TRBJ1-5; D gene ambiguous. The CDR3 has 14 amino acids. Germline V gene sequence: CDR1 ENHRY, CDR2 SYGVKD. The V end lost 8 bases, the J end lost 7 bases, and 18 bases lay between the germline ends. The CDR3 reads CAIREEGLKQPQHF. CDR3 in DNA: TGTGCCATCCGGGAAGAAGGACTAAAGCAGCCCCAGCATTTT.

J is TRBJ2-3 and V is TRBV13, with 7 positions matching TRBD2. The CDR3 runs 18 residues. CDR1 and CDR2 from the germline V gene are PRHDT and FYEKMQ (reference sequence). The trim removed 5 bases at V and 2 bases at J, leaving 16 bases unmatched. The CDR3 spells CASSPPLEGGDYTDTQYF. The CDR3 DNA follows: TGTGCCAGCAGCCCCCCCCTAGAGGGAGGGGATTACACAGATACGCAGTATTTT.

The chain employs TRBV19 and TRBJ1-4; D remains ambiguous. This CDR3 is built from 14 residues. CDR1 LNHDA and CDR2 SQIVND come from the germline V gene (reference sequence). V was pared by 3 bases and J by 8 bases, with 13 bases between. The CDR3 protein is CASSIGGFGEKLFF. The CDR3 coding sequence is TGTGCCAGTAGTATTGGCGGTTTCGGAGAAAAACTGTTTTTT.

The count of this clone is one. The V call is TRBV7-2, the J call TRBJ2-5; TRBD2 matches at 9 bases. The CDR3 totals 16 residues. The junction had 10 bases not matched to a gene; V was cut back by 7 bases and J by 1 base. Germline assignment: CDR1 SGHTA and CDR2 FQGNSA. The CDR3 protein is CASNLGRREGQETQYF. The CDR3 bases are TGTGCCAGCAACCTTGGGAGGCGGGAGGGCCAAGAGACCCAGTACTTC.

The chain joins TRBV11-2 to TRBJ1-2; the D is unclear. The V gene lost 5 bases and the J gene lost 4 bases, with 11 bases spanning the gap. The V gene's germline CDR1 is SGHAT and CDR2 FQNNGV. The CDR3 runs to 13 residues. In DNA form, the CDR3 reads TGTGCCAGCAGCCCATCAGGTGGCTATGGCTACACCTTC. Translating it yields CASSPSGGYGYTF.

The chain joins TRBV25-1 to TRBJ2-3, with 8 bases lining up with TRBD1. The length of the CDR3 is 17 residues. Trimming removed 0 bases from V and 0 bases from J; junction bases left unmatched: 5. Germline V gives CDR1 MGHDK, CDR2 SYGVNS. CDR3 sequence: CASSEYAGTGSTDTQYF. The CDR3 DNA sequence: TGTGCCAGCAGTGAATACGCCGGGACAGGTAGCACAGATACGCAGTATTTT.

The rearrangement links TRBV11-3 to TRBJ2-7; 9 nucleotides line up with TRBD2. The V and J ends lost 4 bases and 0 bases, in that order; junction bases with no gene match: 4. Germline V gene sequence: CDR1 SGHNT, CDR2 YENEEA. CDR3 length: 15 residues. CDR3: CASSWGSGSSYEQYF. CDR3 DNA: TGTGCCAGCAGCTGGGGTAGCGGGAGCTCCTACGAGCAGTACTTC.

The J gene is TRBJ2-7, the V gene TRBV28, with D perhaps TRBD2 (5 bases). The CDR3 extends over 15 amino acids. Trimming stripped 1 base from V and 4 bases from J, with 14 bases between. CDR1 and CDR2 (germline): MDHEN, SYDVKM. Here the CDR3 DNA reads TGTGCCAGCAGTTTATCTACTCCGCGAGGGTACGAGCAGTACTTC. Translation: CASSLSTPRGYEQYF.

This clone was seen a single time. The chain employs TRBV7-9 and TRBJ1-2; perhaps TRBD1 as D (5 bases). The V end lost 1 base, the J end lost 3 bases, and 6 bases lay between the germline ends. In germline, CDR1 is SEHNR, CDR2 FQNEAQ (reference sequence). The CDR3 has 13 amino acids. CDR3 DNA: TGTGCCAGCAGCTTAGAAGGGGACTATGGCTACACCTTC. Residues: CASSLEGDYGYTF.

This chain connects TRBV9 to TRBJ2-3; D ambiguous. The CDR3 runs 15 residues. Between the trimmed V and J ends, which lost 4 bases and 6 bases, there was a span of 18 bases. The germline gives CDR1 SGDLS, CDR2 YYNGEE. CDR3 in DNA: TGTGCCAGCAGCCCCGAAAGACTTGCCGGGGATACGCAGTATTTT. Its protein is CASSPERLAGDTQYF.